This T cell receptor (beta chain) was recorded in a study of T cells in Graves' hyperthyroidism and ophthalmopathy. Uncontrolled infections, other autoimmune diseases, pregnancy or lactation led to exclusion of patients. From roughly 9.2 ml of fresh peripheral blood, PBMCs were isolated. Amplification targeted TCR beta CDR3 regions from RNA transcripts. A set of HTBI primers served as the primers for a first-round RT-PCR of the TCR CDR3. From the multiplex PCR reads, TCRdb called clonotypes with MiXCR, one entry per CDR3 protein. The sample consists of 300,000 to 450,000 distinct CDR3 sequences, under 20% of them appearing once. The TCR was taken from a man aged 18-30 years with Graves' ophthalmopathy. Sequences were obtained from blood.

The CDR3 protein is CASSLGTGAHTEAFF. CDR3 nucleotides: TGTGCCAGCAGTTTAGGGACAGGGGCCCACACTGAAGCTTTCTTT. V is TRBV12-3 or TRBV12-4 and J is TRBJ1-1; 9 bases agree with TRBD1. CDR3 length: 15 residues. Trimming took 1 base from V and 3 from J; bases not matched to a gene: 3.